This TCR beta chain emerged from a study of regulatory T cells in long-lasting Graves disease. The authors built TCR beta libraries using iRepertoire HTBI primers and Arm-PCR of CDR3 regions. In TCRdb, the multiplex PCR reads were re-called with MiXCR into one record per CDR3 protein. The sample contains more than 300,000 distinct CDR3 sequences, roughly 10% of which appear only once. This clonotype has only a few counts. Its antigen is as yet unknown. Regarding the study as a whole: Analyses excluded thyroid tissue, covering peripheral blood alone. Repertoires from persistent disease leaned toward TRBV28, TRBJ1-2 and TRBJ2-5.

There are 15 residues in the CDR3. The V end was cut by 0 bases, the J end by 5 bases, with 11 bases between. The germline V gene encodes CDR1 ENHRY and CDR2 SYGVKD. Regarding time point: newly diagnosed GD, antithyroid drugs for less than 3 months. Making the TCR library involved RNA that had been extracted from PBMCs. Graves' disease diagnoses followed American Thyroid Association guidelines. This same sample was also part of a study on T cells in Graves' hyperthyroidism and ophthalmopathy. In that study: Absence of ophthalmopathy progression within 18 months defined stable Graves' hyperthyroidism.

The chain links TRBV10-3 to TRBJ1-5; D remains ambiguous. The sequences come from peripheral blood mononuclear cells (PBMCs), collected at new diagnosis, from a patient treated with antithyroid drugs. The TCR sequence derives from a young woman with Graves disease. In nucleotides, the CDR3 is TGTGCCATCAGTGAGTCGGGCGGTGCCTATCAGCCCCAGCATTTT. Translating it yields CAISESGGAYQPQHF.